The rows below give T cell receptor beta chains drawn from one sample of a study of T cell repertoires in cytomegalovirus infection. TCRdb fed the reads into MiXCR, producing one record per CDR3 protein. The table lists more than 400,000 distinct CDR3 sequences, 26% of them singletons. The sequencing input was PBMCs. The receptors were sampled from a human donor in good health (CMV status not recorded). Some clones in this sample may be carry-over from other donors' samples. CDR3s leave out the opening cysteine and the closing phenylalanine or tryptophan. Clone size appears in some rows only: once, few, many, or a class for an expanded clone.

.	TRBJ2-4	TRBV4-1	ASSQDPGQGAKNIQY
.	TRBJ2-5	TRBV11-3	ASSRGGAVETQY
.	TRBJ1-1	TRBV6-2/TRBV6-3	ASSTYGLGTGAEAF
few	TRBJ2-2	TRBV12-3/TRBV12-4	ASSLWMGGRVTGELF
many	TRBJ2-1	TRBV7-2	ASSVVLGPQF
many	TRBJ2-7	TRBV7-9	ASSSIGQGYEQY
.	TRBJ2-3	TRBV12-3/TRBV12-4	ASRSNSGSTDTQY
.	TRBJ1-5	TRBV12-3/TRBV12-4	ASSLFQGPNQPQH
.	TRBJ2-2	TRBV15	ATSRSGQEGRETGELF
.	TRBJ2-1	TRBV20-1	SARVSLAKGEQF
.	TRBJ2-3	TRBV20-1	SAPFIAGTTDTQY
.	TRBJ2-1	TRBV7-6	ASSLGFLAGLYEQF
few	TRBJ2-4	TRBV27	ASSFPRRGKSHFAKNIQY
few	TRBJ1-6	TRBV6-5	ASSYSAGGWNSPLH
.	TRBJ1-1	TRBV6-1	ASSARGSPTEAF
many	TRBJ1-2	TRBV7-2	ASSLEPGAGAVLGYT
few	TRBJ2-5	TRBV7-2	ASSLLGTGAQETQY
many	TRBJ2-1	TRBV7-2	ASRWDYHNNEQF
.	TRBJ2-1	TRBV6-5	ASSAWIHNSYNEQF
.	TRBJ1-5	TRBV20-1	SASPTLGTAGDQPQH
few	TRBJ2-3	TRBV6-1	ASRPISGTSGTDTQY
.	TRBJ2-6	TRBV11-2	ASSLGGVFGANVLT
many	TRBJ2-7	TRBV7-2	ASSLSGTGTYEQY
few	TRBJ2-1	TRBV7-6	ASSLATGVNEQF
.	TRBJ2-7	TRBV27	ASSPDNKREQY
many	TRBJ1-6	TRBV7-8	ASSLRTRVVNSPLH
.	TRBJ2-7	TRBV11-1	ASSSKTATYEQY
.	TRBJ2-2	TRBV5-4	ASSLAGGSATGELF
few	TRBJ2-1	TRBV7-2	ASSPELAGGRRQF
.	TRBJ2-2	TRBV19	ASSIDRGRGITGELF
few	TRBJ2-1	TRBV20-1	SARGAGGNEQF
few	TRBJ2-1	TRBV19	ASSWLGGNEQF
.	TRBJ2-1	TRBV19	ASKREGTLPYNEQF
many	TRBJ2-3	TRBV7-8	ASSLIPGGTQY
few	TRBJ1-1	TRBV27	ASSLSWANTEAF
few	TRBJ2-1	TRBV12-3/TRBV12-4	ASSFEEPSYNEQF
.	TRBJ2-5	TRBV29-1	SVEGYGGRGETQY
once	TRBJ1-4	TRBV28	ASSFTYEKLF
many	TRBJ1-1	TRBV6-5	ASSYVRGRNTEAF
many	TRBJ2-1	TRBV7-2	ASSPWIRYNEQF
.	TRBJ1-2	TRBV12-3/TRBV12-4	ATLLAGAEYGYT
.	TRBJ2-2	TRBV7-9	ASSLAPGPS
.	TRBJ1-4	TRBV2	ASRDGTVNEKLF
.	TRBJ1-1	TRBV6-5	ASSPRQLTEAF
.	TRBJ2-1	TRBV24-1	ATSDPSREGRSEQF
many	TRBJ1-1	TRBV7-8	ASTSYTAEAF
many	TRBJ1-1	TRBV12-3/TRBV12-4	ASSLRGLSTEAF
.	TRBJ1-2	TRBV7-6	ASSLTTGTAFYGYT
.	TRBJ2-3	TRBV6-5	ASSYMGGAATDTQY
few	TRBJ2-4	TRBV15	ATSSLAKNIQY
few	TRBJ2-5	TRBV12-3/TRBV12-4	ASSRTSAQETQY
.	TRBJ2-1	TRBV29-1	SVGGILQDNEQF
.	TRBJ2-1	TRBV7-3	ASSTRLVGQF